What follows are 8 T cell receptor beta chains derived from one specimen sequenced in a study of beta chain features in type 1 diabetes. Whole-study findings and limits: All four CD4+ subsets from Type 1 diabetes patients carried moderately but significantly shorter TCRB CDR3s.

No antigen has been identified for these receptors. Every isolated RNA sample was fully reverse transcribed, so sequencing captured expressed TCRB transcripts. Assay: immunoSEQ multiplex PCR; the TCRdb copy retains only in-frame clones and omits some. The sample comprises approximately 730,000 clones, around 15% of which are singletons, and around 0.022% rests with the top ten. Source material: naive CD4+ T cells from blood. These receptors were obtained from a man younger than 35 with type 1 diabetes.

This clone was seen only a few times. V is TRBV9 and J is TRBJ1-1; D is unclear. CDR3 length equals 15 residues. V lost 2 bases, J lost 4 bases, and 15 bases lay in between. CDR1 and CDR2 from the germline V gene are SGDLS and YYNGEE. The CDR3 coding sequence is TGTGCCAGCAGCGTCACCATCAGCGGACCCACTGAAGCTTTCTTT. Protein: CASSVTISGPTEAFF.

A single count supports this clone. This chain links TRBV5-4 with TRBJ1-1; TRBD1 aligns across 7 bases. The V gene's germline CDR1 is SGHNT and CDR2 YYREEE (reference sequence). Trimming cost V 5 bases and J 11 bases; bases outside gene matches: 12. The CDR3 loop spans 13 amino acids. CDR3 residues: CASRLITGDKAFF. The CDR3 bases are TGTGCCAGCAGACTGATAACAGGGGATAAGGCTTTCTTT.

This chain joins TRBV6-6 and TRBJ2-3, with D perhaps assigned TRBD1 or TRBD2 (6 bases each). In germline, CDR1 is MNHNY, CDR2 SVGAGI (reference sequence). V lost 8 bases and J 1 base, leaving 19 bases between the germline ends. This CDR3 has 16 residues. CDR3: CASHNVWGAGTDTQYF. The CDR3 DNA reads TGTGCCAGCCATAACGTATGGGGGGCTGGCACAGATACGCAGTATTTT.

The DNA for the CDR3 is TGTGCCAGCAGAGACACAGGGAATTCACCCCTCCACTTT. It yields the protein CASRDTGNSPLHF. This chain links TRBV6-4 with TRBJ1-6, with D tentatively TRBD1 (6 bases). Germline lookup yields CDR1 MRHNA and CDR2 SNTAGT. CDR3 length: 13 residues. Trimming cost V 6 bases and J 7 bases, with 10 bases left between them.

This chain uses TRBV20-1 with TRBJ1-4; D gene ambiguous. Trimming left V 4 bases short and J 4 bases short, with 4 bases between. From germline, CDR1 is DFQATT and CDR2 SNEGSKA (reference sequence). The CDR3 contains 11 residues. The CDR3 is CSANYNEKLFF. The DNA of the CDR3 is TGCAGTGCTAACTATAATGAAAAACTGTTTTTT.

This clone has a single count. J is TRBJ1-3 and V is TRBV20-1; D unresolved. Trimming shortened V by 3 bases and J by 8 bases, and 8 bases separated the two germline ends. Germline CDR1 DFQATT, CDR2 SNEGSKA (reference sequence). The CDR3 is 11 residues long. The CDR3 is CSARRADTIYF. CDR3 bases: TGCAGTGCTAGGCGAGCGGACACCATATATTTT.

This clone was detected only a few times. The chain is built from TRBV2 and TRBJ1-2; 8 nucleotides match TRBD1. This CDR3 contains 14 residues. Looked up from germline, CDR1 is SNHLY and CDR2 is FYNNEI. V shed 7 bases, J shed 3 bases, and the junction held 7 bases outside the gene matches. In nucleotides, the CDR3 is TGTGCCAGCACTTCACAGGGGGATGACTATGGCTACACCTTC. Translated: CASTSQGDDYGYTF. The full variable domain, rest sourced from reference TRBV2 and TRBJ1-2, is EPEVTQTPSHQVTQMGQEVILRCVPISNHLYFYWYRQILGQKVEFLVSFYNNEISEKSEIFDDQFSVERPDGSNFTLKIRSTKLEDSAMYFCASTSQGDDYGYTFGSGTRLTVV.

This clone has more than one count but fewer than ten. The V call is TRBV7-2, the J call TRBJ2-3; no clear D. Trimming removed 1 base at V and 0 bases at J, with 5 bases between. Germline V gives CDR1 SGHTA, CDR2 FQGNSA. The length of the CDR3 is 14 residues. DNA for the CDR3: TGTGCCAGCAGCTTAGGGCCTAGCACAGATACGCAGTATTTT. Translated: CASSLGPSTDTQYF.